This T cell receptor beta chain was profiled in a study of human T cells and chemical hapten exposure. The overall study: All patients underwent weekly scalp dosing with diphenylcyclopropenone for the full approximately 25-week study.

General study results and limits: Following DPC sensitization, TCRs present above 1 in 1000 frequency showed no change.

It was the library that attached unique molecular identifiers to individual cDNA molecules. Each CDR3 protein is one row after TCRdb ran MiXCR on the RACE reads. The sample has tens of thousands of distinct CDR3 sequences, about 11% seen once. The germline V gene has CDR1 SGHRS and CDR2 YFSETQ. This CDR3 is built from 14 residues. V shed 5 bases, J shed 2 bases, and the junction held 5 bases outside the gene matches. This clonotype was recorded a few times. Its specificity is unknown. Time point defined: pre-sensitization, week 0. Treatment indicated: therapeutic diphenylcyclopropenone sensitization with weekly scalp DPC. Blood was drawn before each patch test was applied.

V usage is TRBV5-1 and J usage is TRBJ2-7, with 9 nucleotides matching TRBD1. The origin of this receptor is a man aged 30 to 39 with alopecia areata. Some clones in this sample may be carry-over from other donors' samples. The sample consisted of whole blood, taken in connection with sensitization to the hapten diphenylcyclopropenone (DPC). The CDR3, as DNA: TGCGCCAGCAGGCCGGGACAGGGCCCCTACGAGCAGTACTTC. It specifies CASRPGQGPYEQYF.